This record covers a single TCR beta chain. What it binds is unknown. After extraction with the RNeasy kit, roughly 0.45 to 1 ug of the RNA was reverse transcribed using random hexamers. Coverage of TCR beta CDR3 amplification by immunoSEQ multiplex PCR extended to 54 Vbeta and 13 Jbeta. TCRdb reanalysed the immunoSEQ multiplex PCR reads using MiXCR and keeps one entry per CDR3 protein. Here the sample spans approximately 79,000 distinct CDR3 sequences, approximately 93% being singletons. The germline V gene encodes CDR1 MNHEY and CDR2 SVGAGI. This CDR3 region has 15 residues. After removal of 2 bases from V and 2 bases from J, the junction contained 2 bases not matched to a gene. These data belong to a study of CD8 T cells in Susac syndrome. Study findings and constraints: As acknowledged by the study, its TCR sequencing and HLA analysis included a relatively small number of individuals. The peak of CD8+ clonal expansion in Susac was seen in TEMRA cells and active patients.

The clonotype was recovered from a human donor with Susac syndrome. The chain recombines TRBV6-5 with TRBJ2-7, with 11 bases lining up with TRBD1. The specimen was CD8+ T cells from PBMCs. CDR3 region: CASSYRDRGAYEQYF. The DNA for the CDR3 is TGTGCCAGCAGTTACCGGGACAGGGGGGCCTACGAGCAGTACTTC.